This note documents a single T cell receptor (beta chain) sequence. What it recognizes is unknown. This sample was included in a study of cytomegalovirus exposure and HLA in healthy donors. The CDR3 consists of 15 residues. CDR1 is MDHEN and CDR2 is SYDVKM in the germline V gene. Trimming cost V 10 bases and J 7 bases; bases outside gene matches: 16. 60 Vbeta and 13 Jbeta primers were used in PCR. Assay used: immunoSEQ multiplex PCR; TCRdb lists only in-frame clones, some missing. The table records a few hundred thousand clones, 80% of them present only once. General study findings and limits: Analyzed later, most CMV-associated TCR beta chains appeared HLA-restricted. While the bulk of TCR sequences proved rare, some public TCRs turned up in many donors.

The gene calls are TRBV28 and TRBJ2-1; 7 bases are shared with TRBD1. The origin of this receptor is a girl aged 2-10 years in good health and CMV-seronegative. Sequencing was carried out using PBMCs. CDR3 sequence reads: CATLSPTGKGNEQFF. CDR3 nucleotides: TGTGCCACCCTATCCCCGACAGGGAAGGGTAATGAGCAGTTCTTC.